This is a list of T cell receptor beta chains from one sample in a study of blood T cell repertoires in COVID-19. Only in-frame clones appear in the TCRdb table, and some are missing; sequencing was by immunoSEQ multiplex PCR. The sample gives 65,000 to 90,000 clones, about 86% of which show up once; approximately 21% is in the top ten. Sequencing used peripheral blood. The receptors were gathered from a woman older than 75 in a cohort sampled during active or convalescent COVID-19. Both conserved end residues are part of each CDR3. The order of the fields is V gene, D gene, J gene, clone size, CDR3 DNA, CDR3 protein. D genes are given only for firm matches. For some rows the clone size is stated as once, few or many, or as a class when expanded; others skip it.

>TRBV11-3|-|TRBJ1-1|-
TGTGCCAGCAGCTTAGTCTGGACGGGGACTGAAGCTTTCTTT
CASSLVWTGTEAFF
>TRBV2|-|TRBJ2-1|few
TGTGCCAGCAGTGTCCACGGGACTGTGGGATCCGGTGAGCAGTTCTTC
CASSVHGTVGSGEQFF
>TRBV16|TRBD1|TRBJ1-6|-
TGTGCCAGCAGCCTCGACAGGGGCAACTCACCCCTCCACTTT
CASSLDRGNSPLHF
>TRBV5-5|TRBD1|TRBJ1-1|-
TGTGCCAGCAGCTTGCAGACAGGGAGAACTGAAGCTTTCTTT
CASSLQTGRTEAFF
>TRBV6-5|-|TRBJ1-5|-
TGTGCCGGTGGCGGTTCTAGCAATCAGCCCCAGCATTTT
CAGGGSSNQPQHF
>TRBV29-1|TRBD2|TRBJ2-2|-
TGCAGCGTCGGAAGCGGGAGTAGAACCGGGGAGCTGTTTTTT
CSVGSGSRTGELFF
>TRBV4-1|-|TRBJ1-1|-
TGCGCCAGCAGCCTTCGGACATCAAGCTACACTGAAGCTTTCTTT
CASSLRTSSYTEAFF
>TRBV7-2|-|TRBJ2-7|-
TGTGCCAGCAGCTTCTCCGGGACACACTACGAGCAGTACTTC
CASSFSGTHYEQYF
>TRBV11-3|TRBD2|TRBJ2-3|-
TGTGCCAGCAGCTTCGGACTAGCGGGACCGATGACAGATACGCAGTATTTT
CASSFGLAGPMTDTQYF
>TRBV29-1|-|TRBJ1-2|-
TGCAGCGACCACAATGGCTACACCTTC
CSDHNGYTF
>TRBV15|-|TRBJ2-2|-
TGTGCCACACCCGCTAGCGCCGCGAACACCGGGGAGCTGTTTTTT
CATPASAANTGELFF
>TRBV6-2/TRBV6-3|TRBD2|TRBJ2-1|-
TGTGCCAGCAGTATAGCGGGATCCTACAATGAGCAGTTCTTC
CASSIAGSYNEQFF
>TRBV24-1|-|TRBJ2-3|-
TGTGCCACCAGCCTGACAACTTTTGGTACGCAGTATTTT
CATSLTTFGTQYF
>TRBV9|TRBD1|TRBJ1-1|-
TGTGCCAGCAGCGAGGGACAGATATTGAACACTGAAGCTTTCTTT
CASSEGQILNTEAFF
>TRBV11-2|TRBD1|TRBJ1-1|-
TGTGCCAGCAGCTTAGACGACAGGGGGCATAATACTGAAGCTTTCTTT
CASSLDDRGHNTEAFF
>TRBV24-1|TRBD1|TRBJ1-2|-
TGTGCCACCAGTGACCCGGCCGGGACAGGTGATGGCTACACCTTC
CATSDPAGTGDGYTF
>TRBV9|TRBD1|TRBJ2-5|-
TGTGCCAGCAGCCCCTCGGGACAGGGGTTTAGAGAGACCCAGTACTTC
CASSPSGQGFRETQYF
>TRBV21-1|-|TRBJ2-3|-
TGTGCCAGCAGCGCCCCCTTCGCGGGACCAGGAGGTACAGATACGCAGTATTTT
CASSAPFAGPGGTDTQYF
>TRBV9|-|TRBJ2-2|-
TGTGCCAGCAGCGTAGGCGGCGCCCCGAACACCGGGGAGCTGTTTTTT
CASSVGGAPNTGELFF
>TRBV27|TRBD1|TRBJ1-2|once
TGTGCCAGCAGTCATCAGACAGGGGGCTATGGCTACACCTTC
CASSHQTGGYGYTF
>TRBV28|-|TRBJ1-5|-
TGTGCCAGCAGCCTTGCGGGGGGGTCTCAGCCCCAGCATTTT
CASSLAGGSQPQHF
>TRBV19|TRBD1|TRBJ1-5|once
TGTGCCACCAAAGACAGGGGCTTTTTCAATCAGCCCCAGCATTTT
CATKDRGFFNQPQHF
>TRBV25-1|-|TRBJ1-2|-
TGTGCCAGCAGGGACAGAAATAACTATGGCTACACCTTC
CASRDRNNYGYTF
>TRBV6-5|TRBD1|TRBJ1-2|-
TGTGCCAGCAGCGCCGGGACAGGGGTCGGCTACACCTTC
CASSAGTGVGYTF
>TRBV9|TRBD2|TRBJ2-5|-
TGTGCCAGCAGCGTAGGCATCTGGACTAGCGGGCGATGGGGGGAGACCCAGTACTTC
CASSVGIWTSGRWGETQYF
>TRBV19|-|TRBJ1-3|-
TGTGCCAGTACCACATCGGGGGGAGTGAGCGCTGGAAACACCATATATTTT
CASTTSGGVSAGNTIYF
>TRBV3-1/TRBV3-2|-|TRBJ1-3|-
TGTGCCAGCAGCCAACAACAGGCTTACACCATATATTTT
CASSQQQAYTIYF
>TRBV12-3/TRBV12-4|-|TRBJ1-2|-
TGTGCCAGCACCCTGACCGGGACAAATGGCTACACCTTC
CASTLTGTNGYTF
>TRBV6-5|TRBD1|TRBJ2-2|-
TGTGCCAGCCACGACAGGGCGGCCGGGGAGCTGTTTTTT
CASHDRAAGELFF
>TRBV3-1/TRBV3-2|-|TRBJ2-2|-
TGTGCCAGCAGCCCACTTCTTAGCGCCACCGGGGAGCTGTTTTTT
CASSPLLSATGELFF
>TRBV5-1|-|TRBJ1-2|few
TGCGCCAGCAAAAGAGACCGGGAGAACTATGGCTACACCTTC
CASKRDRENYGYTF
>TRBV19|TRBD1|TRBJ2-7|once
TGTGCCAGTAGTCTCATGGGGGACAGCCGCAATGGACAGTACTTC
CASSLMGDSRNGQYF
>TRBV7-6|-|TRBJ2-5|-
TGTGCCAGCAGCTTATCCCAGACACCCTCGGAGACCCAGTACTTC
CASSLSQTPSETQYF
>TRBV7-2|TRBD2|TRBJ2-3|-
TGTGCCAGCAGCGTAGCGGGAGGTAGTACAGATACGCAGTATTTT
CASSVAGGSTDTQYF